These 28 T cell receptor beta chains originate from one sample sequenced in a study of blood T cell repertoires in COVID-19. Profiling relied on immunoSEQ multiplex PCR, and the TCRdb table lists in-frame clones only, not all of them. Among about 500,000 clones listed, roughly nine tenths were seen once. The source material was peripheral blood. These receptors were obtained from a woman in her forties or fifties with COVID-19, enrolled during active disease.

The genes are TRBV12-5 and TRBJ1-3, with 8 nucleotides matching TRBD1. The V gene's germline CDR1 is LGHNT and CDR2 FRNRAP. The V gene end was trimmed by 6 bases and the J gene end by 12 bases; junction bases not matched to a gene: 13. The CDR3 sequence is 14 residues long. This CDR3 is CASGWGQDLGGIYF. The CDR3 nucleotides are TGTGCTAGTGGCTGGGGACAGGATCTGGGAGGCATATATTTT.

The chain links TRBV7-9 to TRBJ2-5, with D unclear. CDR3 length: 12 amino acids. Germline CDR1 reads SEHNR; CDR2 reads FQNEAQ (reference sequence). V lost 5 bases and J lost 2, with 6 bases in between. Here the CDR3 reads CASSNIQETQYF. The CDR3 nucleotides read TGTGCCAGCAGCAATATTCAAGAGACCCAGTACTTC.

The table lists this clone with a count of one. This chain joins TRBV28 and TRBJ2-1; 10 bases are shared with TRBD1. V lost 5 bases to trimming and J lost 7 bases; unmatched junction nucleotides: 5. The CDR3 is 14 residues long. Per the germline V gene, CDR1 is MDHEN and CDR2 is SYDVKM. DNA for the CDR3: TGTGCCAGCAGTCTGACAGGGGGCAAGAATGAGCAGTTCTTC. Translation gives CASSLTGGKNEQFF.

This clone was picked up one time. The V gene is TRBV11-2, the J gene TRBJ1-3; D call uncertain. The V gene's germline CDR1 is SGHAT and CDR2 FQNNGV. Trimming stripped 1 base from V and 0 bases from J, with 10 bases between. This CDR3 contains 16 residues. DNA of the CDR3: TGTGCCAGCAGCTTAGTTGCGGCAAACTCTGGAAACACCATATATTTT. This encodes CASSLVAANSGNTIYF.

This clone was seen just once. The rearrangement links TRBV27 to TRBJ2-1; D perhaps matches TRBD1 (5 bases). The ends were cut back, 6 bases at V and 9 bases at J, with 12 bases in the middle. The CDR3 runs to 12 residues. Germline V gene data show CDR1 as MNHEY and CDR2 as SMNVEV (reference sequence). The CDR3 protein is CASRAGWAEQFF. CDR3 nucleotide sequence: TGTGCCAGCAGGGCAGGGTGGGCTGAGCAGTTCTTC.

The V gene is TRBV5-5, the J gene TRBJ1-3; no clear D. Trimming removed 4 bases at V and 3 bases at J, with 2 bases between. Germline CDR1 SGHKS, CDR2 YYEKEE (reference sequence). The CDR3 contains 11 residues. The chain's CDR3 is CASSHGNTIYF. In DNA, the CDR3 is TGTGCCAGCAGCCATGGAAACACCATATATTTT.

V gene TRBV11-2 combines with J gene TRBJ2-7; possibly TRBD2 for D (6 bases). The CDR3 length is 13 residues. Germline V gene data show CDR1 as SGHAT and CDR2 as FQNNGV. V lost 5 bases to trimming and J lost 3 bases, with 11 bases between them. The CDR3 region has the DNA TGTGCCAGCAGCCGTTCCGGGGGCTACGAGCAGTACTTC. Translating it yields CASSRSGGYEQYF.

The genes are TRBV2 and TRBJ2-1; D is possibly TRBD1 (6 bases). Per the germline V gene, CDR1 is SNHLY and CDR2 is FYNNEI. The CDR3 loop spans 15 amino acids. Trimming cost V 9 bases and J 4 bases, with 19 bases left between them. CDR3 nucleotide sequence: TGTGCCAGTCTAACAGGGACGGGGACGTACAATGAGCAGTTCTTC. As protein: CASLTGTGTYNEQFF.

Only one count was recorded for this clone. CDR3 sequence (DNA): TGTGCCACCCCAGGGAACGTCGGGAACACTGAAGCTTTCTTT. It codes for CATPGNVGNTEAFF. The chain employs TRBV6-5 and TRBJ1-1; weak D call: TRBD1 (5 bases). V dropped 10 bases and J dropped 1 base, with 16 bases sitting between them. This CDR3 is built from 14 residues. Looked up from germline, CDR1 is MNHEY and CDR2 is SVGAGI.

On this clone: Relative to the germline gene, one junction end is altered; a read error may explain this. CDR3 protein: CATSDLESYRKRAQGKF. CDR3 DNA sequence: TGTGCCACCAGTGATTTGGAGAGTTACCGCAAGAGGGCCCAAGGCAAGTTC. The chain couples TRBV24-1 to TRBJ2-4; D is perhaps TRBD2 (5 bases). The CDR3 runs 17 residues. Germline lookup yields CDR1 KGHDR and CDR2 SFDVKD.

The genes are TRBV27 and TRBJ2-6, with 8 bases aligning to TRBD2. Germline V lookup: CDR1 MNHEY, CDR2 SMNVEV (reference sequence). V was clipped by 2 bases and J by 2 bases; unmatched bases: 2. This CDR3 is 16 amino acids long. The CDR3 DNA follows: TGTGCCAGCAGTTTAGCGGGGGGTCCTGGGGCCAACGTCCTGACTTTC. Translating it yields CASSLAGGPGANVLTF.

The CDR3 DNA reads TGTGCCAGCGTAGCCCCGTTAGAAGAGACCCAGTACTTC. Translation: CASVAPLEETQYF. The gene calls are TRBV6-5 and TRBJ2-5; D gene uncertain. Germline V gives CDR1 MNHEY, CDR2 SVGAGI. V shed 8 bases and J shed 3 bases, with 13 bases lying between them. The CDR3 has 13 residues.

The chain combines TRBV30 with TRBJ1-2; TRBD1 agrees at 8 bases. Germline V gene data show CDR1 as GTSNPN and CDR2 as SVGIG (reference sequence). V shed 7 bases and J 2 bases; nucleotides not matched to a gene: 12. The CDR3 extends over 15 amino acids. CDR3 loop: CASKRGQEINYGYTF. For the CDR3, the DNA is TGTGCCTCTAAAAGGGGACAGGAGATCAACTATGGCTACACCTTC.

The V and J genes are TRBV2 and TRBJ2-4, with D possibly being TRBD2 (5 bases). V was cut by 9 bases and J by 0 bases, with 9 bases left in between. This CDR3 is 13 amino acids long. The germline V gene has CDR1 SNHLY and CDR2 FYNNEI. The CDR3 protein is CASEGGAKNIQYF. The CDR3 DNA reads TGTGCCAGTGAAGGAGGAGCCAAAAACATTCAGTACTTC.

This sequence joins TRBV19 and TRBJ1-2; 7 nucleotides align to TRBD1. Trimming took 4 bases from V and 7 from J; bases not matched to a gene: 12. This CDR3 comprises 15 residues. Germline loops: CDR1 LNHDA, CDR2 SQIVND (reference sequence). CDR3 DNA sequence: TGTGCCAGTAGTACGACCAGGGGGACCTCGGGTGGCTACACCTTC. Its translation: CASSTTRGTSGGYTF.

CDR3 protein: CASSDLDTEAFF. The CDR3 DNA sequence: TGTGCCAGCAGTGATCTTGACACTGAAGCTTTCTTT. The V call is TRBV2, the J call TRBJ1-1, with no clear D. The CDR3 sequence is 12 residues long. The germline CDR1 and CDR2 sequences are SNHLY and FYNNEI. The V end was cut by 3 bases, the J end by 3 bases, with 5 bases between.

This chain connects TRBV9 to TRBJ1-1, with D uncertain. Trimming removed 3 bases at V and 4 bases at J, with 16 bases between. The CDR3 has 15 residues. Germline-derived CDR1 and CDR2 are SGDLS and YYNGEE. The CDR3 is CASSASLNRGTEAFF. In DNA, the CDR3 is TGTGCCAGCAGCGCCAGTTTAAATCGGGGCACTGAAGCTTTCTTT.

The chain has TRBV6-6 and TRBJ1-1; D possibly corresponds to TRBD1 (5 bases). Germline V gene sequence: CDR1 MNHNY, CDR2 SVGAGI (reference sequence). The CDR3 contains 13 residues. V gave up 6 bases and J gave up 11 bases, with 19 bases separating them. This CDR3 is CASSPGGEGMAFF. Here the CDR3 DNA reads TGTGCCAGCAGCCCCGGAGGGGAGGGGATGGCTTTCTTT.

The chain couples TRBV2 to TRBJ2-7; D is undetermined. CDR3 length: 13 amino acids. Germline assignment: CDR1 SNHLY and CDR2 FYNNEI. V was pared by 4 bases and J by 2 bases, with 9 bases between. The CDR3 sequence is CASSGYGAYEQYF. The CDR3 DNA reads TGTGCCAGCAGTGGATACGGAGCCTACGAGCAGTACTTC.

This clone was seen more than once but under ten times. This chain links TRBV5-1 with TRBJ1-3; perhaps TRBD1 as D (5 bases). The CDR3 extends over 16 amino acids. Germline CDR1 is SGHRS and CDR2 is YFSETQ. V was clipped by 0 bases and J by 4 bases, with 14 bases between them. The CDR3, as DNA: TGCGCCAGCAGCTTGGGAGGGACTCAACCCGGAAACACCATATATTTT. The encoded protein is CASSLGGTQPGNTIYF.

The CDR3 DNA is TGTGCCAGCAGTCCTAGGCGGACGGGAACCTACGAGCAGTACTTC. Its protein is CASSPRRTGTYEQYF. The chain couples TRBV6-5 to TRBJ2-7, with D tentatively TRBD2 (5 bases). Germline lookup yields CDR1 MNHEY and CDR2 SVGAGI. Deletions cut 5 bases from V and 2 bases from J, with 16 bases between. This CDR3 is built from 15 residues.

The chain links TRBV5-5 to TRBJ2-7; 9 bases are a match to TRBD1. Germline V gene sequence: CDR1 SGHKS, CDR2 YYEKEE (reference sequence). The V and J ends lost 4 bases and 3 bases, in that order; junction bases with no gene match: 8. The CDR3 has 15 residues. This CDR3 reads CASSPRDRVFYEQYF. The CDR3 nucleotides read TGTGCCAGCAGCCCGCGGGACAGGGTCTTCTACGAGCAGTACTTC.

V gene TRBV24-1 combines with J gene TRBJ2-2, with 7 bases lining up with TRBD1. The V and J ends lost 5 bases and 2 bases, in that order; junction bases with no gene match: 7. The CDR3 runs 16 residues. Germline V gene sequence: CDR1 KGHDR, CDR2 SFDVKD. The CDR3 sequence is CATSALTGSNTGELFF. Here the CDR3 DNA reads TGTGCCACCAGTGCGCTGACAGGGTCCAACACCGGGGAGCTGTTTTTT.

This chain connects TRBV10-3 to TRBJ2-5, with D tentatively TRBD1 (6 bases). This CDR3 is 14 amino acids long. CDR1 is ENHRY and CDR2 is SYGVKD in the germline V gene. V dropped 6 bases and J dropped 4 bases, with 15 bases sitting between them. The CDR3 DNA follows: TGTGCCATCAGCGACACAGGGAACCGAGAGACCCAGTACTTC. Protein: CAISDTGNRETQYF.

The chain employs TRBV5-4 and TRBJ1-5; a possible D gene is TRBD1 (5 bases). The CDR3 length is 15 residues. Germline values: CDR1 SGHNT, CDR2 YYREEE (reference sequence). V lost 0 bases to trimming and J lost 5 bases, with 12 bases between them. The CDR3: CASSLGGGRDQPQHF. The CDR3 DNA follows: TGTGCCAGCAGCTTGGGGGGGGGAAGGGATCAGCCCCAGCATTTT.

DNA for the CDR3: TGCGCCAGCAGCCGGAGCGTCCGCCGAGGAGGGGAAAAACTGTTTTTT. This gives the protein CASSRSVRRGGEKLFF. V gene TRBV4-1 combines with J gene TRBJ1-4; D is unclear. The CDR3 length is 16 residues. Per germline, CDR1 MGHRA and CDR2 YSYEKL. Trimming took off 4 bases at V and 8 bases at J, with 20 bases between the two ends.

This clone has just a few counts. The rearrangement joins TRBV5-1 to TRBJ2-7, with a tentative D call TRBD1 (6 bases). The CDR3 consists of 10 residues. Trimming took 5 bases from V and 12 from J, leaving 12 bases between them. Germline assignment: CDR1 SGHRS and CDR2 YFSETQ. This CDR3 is CASRAGDPYF. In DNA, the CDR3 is TGCGCCAGCAGAGCAGGGGACCCGTACTTC.

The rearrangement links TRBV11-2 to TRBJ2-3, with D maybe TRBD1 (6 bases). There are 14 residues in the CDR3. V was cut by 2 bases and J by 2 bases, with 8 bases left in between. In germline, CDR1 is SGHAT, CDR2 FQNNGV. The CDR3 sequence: CASSLMGATDTQYF. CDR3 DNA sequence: TGTGCCAGCAGCTTAATGGGGGCCACAGATACGCAGTATTTT. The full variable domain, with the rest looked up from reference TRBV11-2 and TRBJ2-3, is EAGVAQSPRYKIIEKRQSVAFWCNPISGHATLYWYQQILGQGPKLLIQFQNNGVVDDSQLPKDRFSAERLKGVDSTLKIQPAKLEDSAVYLCASSLMGATDTQYFGPGTRLTVL.